The entry below gives a single TCR beta chain sequence along with its context. What it recognizes is unknown. This specimen belongs to a study of pediatric ulcerative colitis. Findings of the study overall: Two rectal CDR3 clonotypes occurred in all ulcerative colitis patients. Compared with controls, ulcerative colitis showed greater blood-rectum clone sharing. Two patients had blood samples with substantially reduced template counts.

V was pared by 4 bases and J by 0 bases, with 10 bases between. There are 15 residues in the CDR3. CDR1 and CDR2 (germline): SNHLY, FYNNEI. TCRdb's table, derived via immunoSEQ multiplex PCR, lists solely in-frame clones and lacks some. The table has 35,000 to 45,000 clones, less than 90% seen once; the top ten hold more than 20%. The sequence derives from a girl aged 5 to 17 with moderate ulcerative colitis. The chain uses TRBV2 and TRBJ2-1; possible D gene TRBD1, 5 bases. Sequencing input: blood. The CDR3 here is CASSGTPSSYNEQFF. DNA of the CDR3: TGTGCCAGCAGTGGGACACCGAGCTCCTACAATGAGCAGTTCTTC.